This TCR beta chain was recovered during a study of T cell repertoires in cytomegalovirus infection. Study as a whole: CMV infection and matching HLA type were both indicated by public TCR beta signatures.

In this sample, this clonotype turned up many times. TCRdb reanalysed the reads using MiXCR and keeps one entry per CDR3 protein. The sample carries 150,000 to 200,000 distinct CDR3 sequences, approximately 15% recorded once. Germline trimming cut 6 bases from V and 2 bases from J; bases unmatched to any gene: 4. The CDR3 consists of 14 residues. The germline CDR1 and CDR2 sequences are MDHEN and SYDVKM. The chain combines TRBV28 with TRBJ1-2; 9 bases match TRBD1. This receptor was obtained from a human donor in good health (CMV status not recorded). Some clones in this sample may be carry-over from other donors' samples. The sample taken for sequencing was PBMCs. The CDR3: CASRGQGLNYGYTF. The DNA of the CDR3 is TGTGCCAGCAGGGGACAGGGATTAAACTATGGCTACACCTTC.